This paragraph covers one TCR beta chain sequence. Authors' analysis steps: Reference gene primer amplification yielded estimated nucleated cell counts. Using immunoSEQ multiplex PCR, the repertoire was profiled, and TCRdb retains in-frame clones only, with some absent. V and J calls and clone size are as listed in that table; D and trimming were resolved from the DNA. The sample shows 200,000 to 250,000 clones, 70% to 90% of them seen only once. This sample was taken from a study of blood T cell repertoires in COVID-19. Whole-study context: Material from acute and convalescent COVID-19 was sourced from the United States, Italy and Spain. In each case, the material was cDNA or gDNA derived from T cells, B-cell-depleted T cells, or PBMCs.

This clonotype was obtained from a man younger than 35 with active or convalescent COVID-19. The material sequenced was peripheral blood.

In DNA form, the CDR3 reads TGTGCCAGCAGCTCTGGTTGGAGGGCTAATGAAAAACTGTTTTTT. Its translation is CASSSGWRANEKLFF. The V and J genes are TRBV5-8 and TRBJ1-4; no clear D. Germline V gene sequence: CDR1 SGHTS, CDR2 YDEGEE. CDR3 length equals 15 residues. The V end lost 3 bases, the J end lost 3 bases, and 12 bases lay between the germline ends.